The 5 T cell receptor beta chains below all came from one sample that was sequenced in a study of T-cell reconstitution after alpha-beta-depleted transplantation in children. The TCRbeta library incorporated unique molecular identifiers. TCRdb re-called the PCR reads through MiXCR, storing one row per CDR3 protein. The table has around 600,000 distinct CDR3 sequences, roughly 17% seen once; the top ten hold approximately 1%. The sequencing used PBMCs from the stem cell graft donor, collected from the stem cell graft. The receptor source for this set is a human donor who donated a stem cell graft to a child with acute myeloid leukemia.

CDR3 sequence reads: CSVENSLKDEQYF. The CDR3 DNA follows: TGCAGCGTTGAAAACAGTTTAAAAGACGAGCAGTACTTC. The V and J genes are TRBV29-1 and TRBJ2-7; D is unclear. V dropped 2 bases and J dropped 5 bases, with 13 bases sitting between them. Germline assignment: CDR1 SQVTM and CDR2 ANQGSEA. The CDR3 has 13 residues.

CDR3: CASTGYRTSGATGELFF. CDR3 in DNA: TGTGCCAGCACCGGCTACAGGACTAGCGGGGCCACCGGGGAGCTGTTTTTT. The chain couples TRBV5-6 to TRBJ2-2; 12 positions agree with TRBD2. Germline V gene sequence: CDR1 SGHDT, CDR2 YYEEEE. V lost 6 bases to trimming and J lost 4 bases; unmatched junction nucleotides: 10. CDR3 size: 17 residues.

V usage is TRBV5-4 and J usage is TRBJ2-1, with TRBD1 matching 10 bases. Germline V lookup: CDR1 SGHNT, CDR2 YYREEE (reference sequence). V shed 0 bases, J shed 8 bases, and the junction held 11 bases outside the gene matches. The CDR3 is 17 amino acids. CDR3 nucleotide sequence: TGTGCCAGCAGCTTGGCAGGGGACAGGGGTTTCATGGATGAGCAGTTCTTC. Protein sequence: CASSLAGDRGFMDEQFF.

The chain carries TRBV20-1 and TRBJ1-6; 11 bases agree with TRBD1. The CDR3 loop spans 16 amino acids. In germline, CDR1 is DFQATT, CDR2 SNEGSKA (reference sequence). V gave up 0 bases and J gave up 7 bases; unmatched junction bases: 5. The CDR3 DNA reads TGCAGTGCTAGAGATGCCGGGACAGGGGGGAATTCACCCCTCCACTTT. Amino acids: CSARDAGTGGNSPLHF.

This clonotype has just a few counts. This chain joins TRBV24-1 and TRBJ1-2; D perhaps matches TRBD1 (5 bases). The CDR3 consists of 14 residues. Trimming pared 1 base from V and 6 bases from J, leaving 11 bases between. CDR1 is KGHDR and CDR2 is SFDVKD in the germline V gene. The CDR3, as DNA: TGTGCCACCAGTGATTTAGGGGCGCCGCATGGCTACACCTTC. Translating gives CATSDLGAPHGYTF.